The entry below describes one TCR beta chain. Its antigen is not identified. Generated by immunoSEQ multiplex PCR, the TCRdb table keeps only in-frame clones and is missing some. The sample includes 40,000 or so clones, 65% to 90% of them seen just once. V lost 4 bases to trimming and J lost 5 bases; unmatched junction nucleotides: 0. The CDR3 covers 12 residues. Germline CDR1 reads MDHEN; CDR2 reads SYDVKM. The data were taken from a study of T cells in localized non-small cell lung cancer. Regarding the study as a whole: Analysis by sequencing included only one tumor region, so heterogeneity remains possible. Of the tissues analyzed, uninvolved adjacent lung showed maximal T cell clonality, greater than tumor.

The chain has TRBV28 and TRBJ2-7; 9 bases fit TRBD1. This TCR was sampled from a male donor aged 60 or older with stage II lung adenocarcinoma. The source material was peripheral blood mononuclear cells, sampled before any cancer treatment. The DNA for the CDR3 is TGTGCCAGCAGTTGGACAGGGGACGAGCAGTACTTC. Its translation is CASSWTGDEQYF.